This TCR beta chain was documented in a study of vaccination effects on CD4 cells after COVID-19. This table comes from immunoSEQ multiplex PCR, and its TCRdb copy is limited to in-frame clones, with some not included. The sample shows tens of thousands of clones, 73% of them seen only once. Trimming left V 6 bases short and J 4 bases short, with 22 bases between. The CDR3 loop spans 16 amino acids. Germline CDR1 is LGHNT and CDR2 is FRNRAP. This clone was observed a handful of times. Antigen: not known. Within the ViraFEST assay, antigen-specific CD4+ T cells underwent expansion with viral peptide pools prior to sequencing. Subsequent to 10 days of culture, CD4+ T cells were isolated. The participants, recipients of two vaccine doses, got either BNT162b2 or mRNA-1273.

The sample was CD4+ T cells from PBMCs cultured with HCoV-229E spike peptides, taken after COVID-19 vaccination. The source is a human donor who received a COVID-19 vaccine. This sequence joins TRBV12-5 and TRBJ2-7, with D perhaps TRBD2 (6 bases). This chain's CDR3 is CASGPSSVPRGYEQYV. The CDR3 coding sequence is TGTGCTAGTGGGCCAAGTTCCGTCCCGCGGGGATACGAGCAGTACGTC.